This TCR beta chain was captured in a study of T cells in narcolepsy. For the study at large: Healthy controls were enrolled alongside patients with narcolepsy type 1 or type 2. Overall study results and limits: Healthy controls reportedly lacked the autoreactive clonotypes serially found in patients' blood.

To note about this clone: The antigen is undetermined. Other DNA variants within this sample encode the same CDR3.

Germline V gene sequence: CDR1 KGHSH, CDR2 LQKENI. This CDR3 region has 13 residues. V lost 4 bases and J lost 2; bases outside the gene matches: 2. Profiled with immunoSEQ multiplex PCR; TCRdb holds only in-frame clones, not every one. The sample records roughly 22,000 clones, just over 60% being singletons. The chain employs TRBV18 and TRBJ2-7; 7 nucleotides match TRBD1. The sequence was collected from a human donor in good health. The sequenced sample was memory (CD45RA-) CD4+ T cells from blood. The CDR3 DNA is TGTGCCAGCTCACGGGACAGTCCCTACGAGCAGTACTTC. The encoded protein is CASSRDSPYEQYF.